This T cell receptor beta chain was sequenced in a study of radiation and T cells in renal cell carcinoma. Generated by immunoSEQ multiplex PCR, the TCRdb table keeps only in-frame clones and is missing some. The sample holds about 130,000 clones, 81% seen once. Sample time point: blood 2 weeks post-SBRT. This sample's treatment: 15 Gy SBRT to primary tumor, nephrectomy 4 weeks later. In the case of this clone: The CDR3 does not close with the conserved phenylalanine or tryptophan, likely indicating a read error. No DNA is shown, since the ends of the CDR3 on it are uncertain; the CDR3 is the one TCRdb lists.

Counting both end residues, the CDR3 totals 14 amino acids. The germline gives CDR1 SGHNT, CDR2 YYREEE (reference sequence). The source of this sequence is a woman in her sixties or seventies with renal cell carcinoma. The V call is TRBV5-4, the J call TRBJ2-3; the table's D call, TRBD2, was not checked against the DNA. The input for sequencing was blood, taken from a patient whose treatment included radiotherapy and nephrectomy. CDR3 sequence reads: CASSSGGGYSGRSI.